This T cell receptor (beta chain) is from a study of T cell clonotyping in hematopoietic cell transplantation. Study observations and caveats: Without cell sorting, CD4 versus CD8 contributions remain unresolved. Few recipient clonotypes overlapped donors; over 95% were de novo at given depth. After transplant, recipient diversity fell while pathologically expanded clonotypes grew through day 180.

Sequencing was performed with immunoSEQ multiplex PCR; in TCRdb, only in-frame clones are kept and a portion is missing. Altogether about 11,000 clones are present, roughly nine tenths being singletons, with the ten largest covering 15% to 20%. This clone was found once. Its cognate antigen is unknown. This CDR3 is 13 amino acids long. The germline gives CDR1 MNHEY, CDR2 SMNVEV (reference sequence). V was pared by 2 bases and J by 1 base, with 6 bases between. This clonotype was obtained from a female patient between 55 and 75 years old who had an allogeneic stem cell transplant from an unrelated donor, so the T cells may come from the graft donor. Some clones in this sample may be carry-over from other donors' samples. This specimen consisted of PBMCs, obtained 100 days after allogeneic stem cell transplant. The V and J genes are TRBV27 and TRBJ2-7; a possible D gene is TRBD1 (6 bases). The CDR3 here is CASSLTGSYEQYF. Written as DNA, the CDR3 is TGTGCCAGCAGTTTAACAGGGTCCTACGAGCAGTACTTC.